This TCR beta chain was recovered during a study of blood T cell repertoires in COVID-19. Germline V gives CDR1 WNHNN, CDR2 SYGVQD (reference sequence). The CDR3 is made up of 15 amino acids. J gave up 5 bases and V 3 bases, and 5 bases lay outside the gene matches. TCRdb's table, derived via immunoSEQ multiplex PCR, lists solely in-frame clones and lacks some. Here the sample spans tens of thousands of clones, over 70% being singletons. Source material: peripheral blood. This sequence joins TRBV10-1 and TRBJ2-1, with 9 bases matching TRBD2. This TCR was sampled from a man aged 80 or over with active or convalescent COVID-19. CDR3 sequence: CASSEGERGDNEQFF. DNA of the CDR3: TGCGCCAGCAGTGAAGGCGAGCGGGGGGACAATGAGCAGTTCTTC.